The next 5 T cell receptor beta chains were all read from a single sample in a study of early T cells in non-severe SARS-CoV-2 infection. TCRdb used MiXCR to reprocess the 5' RACE reads, holding one entry per CDR3 protein. The sample comprises 80,000 to 100,000 distinct CDR3 sequences, around 10% of which are singletons, and under 5% rests with the top ten. The sequencing used whole blood, collected at baseline. These receptors all stem from an adult who was a healthcare worker with PCR-confirmed SARS-CoV-2 infection or an uninfected control (not recorded which).

The rearrangement uses TRBV12-5 and TRBJ2-2; D is tentatively TRBD1 or TRBD2 (6 bases each). V was trimmed by 6 bases and J by 0 bases, leaving 14 bases between them. This CDR3 comprises 16 residues. CDR1 LGHNT and CDR2 FRNRAP come from the germline V gene. The CDR3: CASGTAGGANTGELFF. DNA for the CDR3: TGTGCTAGTGGGACCGCCGGGGGCGCGAACACCGGGGAGCTGTTTTTT.

This chain links TRBV5-4 with TRBJ1-6; D possibly corresponds to TRBD1 (5 bases). This CDR3 has 14 residues. Per the germline V gene, CDR1 is SGHNT and CDR2 is YYREEE (reference sequence). Trimming shortened V by 5 bases and J by 9 bases, and 15 bases separated the two germline ends. This chain's CDR3 is CASSQGRTGSPLHF. In nucleotides, the CDR3 is TGTGCCAGCAGTCAGGGTCGCACAGGTTCACCCCTCCACTTT.

This clonotype has a handful of counts. The chain has TRBV20-1 and TRBJ1-1; D gene ambiguous. Trimming removed 4 bases at V and 3 bases at J, with 12 bases between. Per the germline V gene, CDR1 is DFQATT and CDR2 is SNEGSKA (reference sequence). This CDR3 is 13 amino acids long. CDR3 in DNA: TGCAGTGCTACCTCCGGGGAGCACACTGAAGCTTTCTTT. Translated: CSATSGEHTEAFF.

The genes are TRBV7-2 and TRBJ1-2, with 8 bases matching TRBD1. The CDR3 sequence is 14 residues long. V was pared by 1 base and J by 8 bases, with 6 bases of the junction left unmatched. Germline lookup yields CDR1 SGHTA and CDR2 FQGNSA. DNA for the CDR3: TGTGCCAGCAGCTTAGGGACAGGGAGAGGAGGCTACACCTTC. This codes for CASSLGTGRGGYTF.

Notes on this clonotype: This sequence may be a read error, since a much larger clone differs from it by one base. The chain couples TRBV11-2 to TRBJ2-7; 8 positions agree with TRBD1. The V gene's germline CDR1 is SGHAT and CDR2 FQNNGV. The CDR3 is 13 amino acids. DNA of the CDR3: TGTGCCAGCAGCCCGGACAGGGACAACGAGCGGTACTTC. Residues: CASSPDRDNERYF. The full variable domain, with the rest looked up from reference TRBV11-2 and TRBJ2-7, is EAGVAQSPRYKIIEKRQSVAFWCNPISGHATLYWYQQILGQGPKLLIQFQNNGVVDDSQLPKDRFSAERLKGVDSTLKIQPAKLEDSAVYLCASSPDRDNERYFGPGTRLTVT.